The rows below give T cell receptor beta chains drawn from one sample of a study of T cell repertoires in ileal Crohn's disease. Produced via immunoSEQ multiplex PCR; TCRdb's table is partial and in-frame only. The table has 8,000 to 9,500 clones, roughly four fifths seen once; the top ten hold about 4.9%. The material sequenced was ileal tissue. The receptors here all came from an adult with Crohn's disease. The CDR3 runs from the conserved cysteine through the conserved F or W. Fields, in order: D gene, J gene, clone size, V gene, CDR3 protein, CDR3 DNA. D genes are given only for firm matches. Not every row has a clone size; where given, it reads once, few, many or a size class.

d_gene: TRBD1
j_gene: TRBJ1-6
abundance: -
v_gene: TRBV2
CDR3aa: CASSRTGGPNSPLHF
CDR3nt: TGTGCCAGCAGCCGAACAGGGGGCCCCAATTCACCCCTCCACTTT

d_gene: -
j_gene: TRBJ2-7
abundance: -
v_gene: TRBV7-9
CDR3aa: CASSLTKVGRGVYEQYF
CDR3nt: TGTGCCAGCAGCTTAACAAAGGTCGGCAGGGGGGTTTACGAGCAGTACTTC

d_gene: -
j_gene: TRBJ1-2
abundance: once
v_gene: TRBV10-2
CDR3aa: CASSESVSYGYTF
CDR3nt: TGCGCCAGCAGTGAGTCGGTCAGCTATGGCTACACCTTC

d_gene: -
j_gene: TRBJ2-7
abundance: -
v_gene: TRBV15
CDR3aa: CATSRELASSYEQYF
CDR3nt: TGTGCCACCAGCAGAGAGCTAGCGAGCTCCTACGAGCAGTACTTC

d_gene: TRBD2
j_gene: TRBJ2-2
abundance: -
v_gene: TRBV2
CDR3aa: CASIPAGFTGELFF
CDR3nt: TGTGCCAGCATCCCAGCGGGGTTCACCGGGGAGCTGTTTTTT

d_gene: TRBD2
j_gene: TRBJ2-2
abundance: few
v_gene: TRBV7-2
CDR3aa: CASSLGGRSTGELFF
CDR3nt: TGTGCCAGCAGCTTGGGCGGGAGATCGACCGGGGAGCTGTTTTTT

d_gene: TRBD1
j_gene: TRBJ1-5
abundance: -
v_gene: TRBV19
CDR3aa: CASSMRGRGDQPQHF
CDR3nt: TGTGCCAGTAGTATGAGGGGGCGAGGGGATCAGCCCCAGCATTTT

d_gene: -
j_gene: TRBJ1-1
abundance: -
v_gene: TRBV6-6
CDR3aa: CASSYSFGRGNTEAFF
CDR3nt: TGTGCCAGCAGTTACTCATTTGGACGGGGGAACACTGAAGCTTTCTTT

d_gene: -
j_gene: TRBJ1-2
abundance: -
v_gene: TRBV11-2
CDR3aa: CASSSNTAISYGYTF
CDR3nt: TGTGCCAGCAGCTCAAACACCGCCATATCGTATGGCTACACCTTC

d_gene: TRBD2
j_gene: TRBJ2-7
abundance: once
v_gene: TRBV5-1
CDR3aa: CASRGTSVNYEQYF
CDR3nt: TGCGCCAGCAGAGGGACTAGTGTGAACTACGAGCAGTACTTC

d_gene: TRBD1
j_gene: TRBJ1-5
abundance: -
v_gene: TRBV7-9
CDR3aa: CASSHSGTGGNQPQHF
CDR3nt: TGTGCCAGCAGCCATAGCGGGACAGGGGGCAATCAGCCCCAGCATTTT

d_gene: -
j_gene: TRBJ2-7
abundance: -
v_gene: TRBV4-2
CDR3aa: CASSQGRSGGFEQYF
CDR3nt: TGTGCCAGCAGCCAAGGCCGCAGCGGAGGGTTCGAGCAGTACTTC

d_gene: -
j_gene: TRBJ2-1
abundance: -
v_gene: TRBV5-6
CDR3aa: CASSLGVSSRGSEQFF
CDR3nt: TGTGCCAGCAGCTTGGGGGTAAGCTCACGGGGTAGTGAGCAGTTCTTC

d_gene: TRBD1
j_gene: TRBJ1-5
abundance: few
v_gene: TRBV5-6
CDR3aa: CASSLGPGQPKVSQHF
CDR3nt: TGTGCCAGCAGCTTGGGGCCGGGACAGCCAAAGGTATCCCAGCATTTT

d_gene: -
j_gene: TRBJ1-1
abundance: once
v_gene: TRBV27
CDR3aa: CASSGPPRREAFF
CDR3nt: TGTGCCAGCAGCGGACCCCCGCGGAGGGAAGCTTTCTTT

d_gene: TRBD1
j_gene: TRBJ2-7
abundance: -
v_gene: TRBV10-1
CDR3aa: CASSESGTEGEQYF
CDR3nt: TGCGCCAGCAGTGAGTCGGGGACAGAAGGCGAGCAGTACTTC

d_gene: TRBD1
j_gene: TRBJ1-6
abundance: -
v_gene: TRBV10-3
CDR3aa: CAISPRGTENNSPLHF
CDR3nt: TGTGCCATCAGCCCTAGGGGGACAGAAAATAATTCACCCCTCCACTTT

d_gene: TRBD1
j_gene: TRBJ1-1
abundance: -
v_gene: TRBV19
CDR3aa: CASRKVTGASEAFF
CDR3nt: TGTGCCAGTAGGAAAGTGACAGGGGCCTCTGAAGCTTTCTTT

d_gene: -
j_gene: TRBJ1-1
abundance: few
v_gene: TRBV12-5
CDR3aa: CASGSGGLEAFF
CDR3nt: TGTGCTAGTGGTTCCGGGGGTCTTGAAGCTTTCTTT

d_gene: -
j_gene: TRBJ2-1
abundance: -
v_gene: TRBV18
CDR3aa: CASSPERREQFF
CDR3nt: TGTGCCAGCTCCCCTGAGCGGAGGGAGCAGTTCTTC

d_gene: TRBD1
j_gene: TRBJ1-2
abundance: -
v_gene: TRBV6-1
CDR3aa: CASSEEGGQGYGYTF
CDR3nt: TGTGCCAGCAGTGAAGAAGGAGGACAGGGCTATGGCTACACCTTC

d_gene: TRBD2
j_gene: TRBJ2-1
abundance: -
v_gene: TRBV9
CDR3aa: CASSTPTSGADNEQFF
CDR3nt: TGTGCCAGCAGCACCCCGACTAGCGGGGCGGACAATGAGCAGTTCTTC

d_gene: -
j_gene: TRBJ1-2
abundance: -
v_gene: TRBV29-1
CDR3aa: CSVFSTNYGYTF
CDR3nt: TGCAGCGTTTTCAGTACTAACTATGGCTACACCTTC

d_gene: TRBD2
j_gene: TRBJ2-3
abundance: -
v_gene: TRBV28
CDR3aa: CASSFFRGAGTSHTQYF
CDR3nt: TGTGCCAGCAGTTTTTTCCGGGGAGCGGGAACTAGCCATACGCAGTATTTT

d_gene: TRBD1
j_gene: TRBJ2-4
abundance: once
v_gene: TRBV7-9
CDR3aa: CASSLPIGQGGNIQYF
CDR3nt: TGTGCCAGCAGCTTACCGATAGGACAGGGTGGAAACATTCAGTACTTC